The rows below give T cell receptor beta chains drawn from one sample of a study of T cells in Graves' hyperthyroidism and ophthalmopathy. TCRdb reprocessed the multiplex PCR reads via MiXCR and lists one record per CDR3 protein. The sample lists 300,000 or so distinct CDR3 sequences; 15% to 20% were seen once. Sequenced: blood. The receptor source for this set is a man aged 30 to 39 with Graves' hyperthyroidism. The CDR3 runs from the conserved cysteine through the conserved F or W. The order of the fields is clone size, J gene, D gene, V gene, CDR3 DNA, CDR3 protein. D genes are given only for firm matches. Size tells how often a clone was seen (once, few, many) or the class of an expanded clone, and some rows leave it out.

-	TRBJ1-6	-	TRBV4-1	TGCGCCAGCAGCCGGGACGGAGGGGATTCACCCCTCCACTTT	CASSRDGGDSPLHF
many	TRBJ1-6	TRBD1	TRBV2	TGTGCCAGCAGACCACGACAGGGGTTCTTTTCACCCCTCCACTTT	CASRPRQGFFSPLHF
many	TRBJ2-3	TRBD2	TRBV11-2	TGTGCCAGCAGCCTCGAAGGGGCGGGAGTCGTAGATACGCAGTATTTT	CASSLEGAGVVDTQYF
-	TRBJ1-1	-	TRBV5-5	TGTGCCAGCAGCTTGTCGGTCGCGAACACTGAAGCTTTCTTT	CASSLSVANTEAFF
many	TRBJ1-2	-	TRBV28	TGTGCCCTAGGGGCAGACTATGGCTACACCTTC	CALGADYGYTF
many	TRBJ2-7	TRBD2	TRBV2	TGTGCCAGTTCAGGGACTAGCGGGAGTGTCGAGCAGTACTTC	CASSGTSGSVEQYF
many	TRBJ2-7	TRBD1	TRBV5-1	TGCGCCAGCAGCTCCAGACGGGACAGGGGACCCTACGAGCAGTACTTC	CASSSRRDRGPYEQYF
many	TRBJ2-3	TRBD2	TRBV5-4	TGTGCCAGCAGCTATCTAGCGGGAGGCAGCACAGATACGCAGTATTTT	CASSYLAGGSTDTQYF
many	TRBJ2-7	TRBD2	TRBV7-2	TGTGCCAGCCGCGGTAGCGGGAGGACTTACGAGCAGTACTTC	CASRGSGRTYEQYF
-	TRBJ1-2	-	TRBV12-3/TRBV12-4	TGTGCCAGCAGTTTCTCGGGGGGCGGCTATGGCTACACCTTC	CASSFSGGGYGYTF
-	TRBJ2-1	TRBD2	TRBV7-6	TGTGCCAGCAGCCCCCGTCGGGAGGGAGACCATGAGCAGTTCTTC	CASSPRREGDHEQFF
many	TRBJ1-1	-	TRBV7-2	TGTGCCAGCAGCTTATATTCTGGGTTAGAAGCTTTCTTT	CASSLYSGLEAFF
-	TRBJ1-5	-	TRBV6-6	TGTGCCAGCAGTTACTCGAGGCCCTATAGCAATCAGCCCCAGCATTTT	CASSYSRPYSNQPQHF
-	TRBJ2-1	TRBD2	TRBV18	TGTGCCAGCTCACCAAAGGCGGGAGCATCCCTTGAGCAGTTCTTC	CASSPKAGASLEQFF
few	TRBJ2-5	-	TRBV29-1	TGCAGCGTTGAGCGGGACACACAAGAGACCCAGTACTTC	CSVERDTQETQYF
many	TRBJ2-3	-	TRBV12-3/TRBV12-4	TGTGCCAGCAGTTTTTCAGAAACCTACACAGATACGCAGTATTTT	CASSFSETYTDTQYF
-	TRBJ2-7	-	TRBV11-2	TGTGCCAGTAGCTTCCCTAGCGCCCAAGTTTACGAGCAGTACTTC	CASSFPSAQVYEQYF
-	TRBJ2-1	-	TRBV24-1	TGTGCCACCAGTGCCCCGGGTCGGGGGAAAGGCAATGAGCAGTTCTTC	CATSAPGRGKGNEQFF
-	TRBJ2-7	-	TRBV7-2	TGTGCCAGCAGTTTGGACTCCGGATGGTACGAGCAGTACTTC	CASSLDSGWYEQYF
-	TRBJ1-2	-	TRBV20-1	TGCAGTGCAGGGAGAAGACGGGTTTTTGGCTACACCTTC	CSAGRRRVFGYTF
-	TRBJ2-1	TRBD2	TRBV4-1	TGCGCCAGCAGCCACCCGAGACTAGCGGGAAACTACAATGAGCAGTTCTTC	CASSHPRLAGNYNEQFF
few	TRBJ2-3	-	TRBV5-1	TGCGCCAGCAGCTTGGAGGGAGGAGTAGATACGCAGTATTTT	CASSLEGGVDTQYF
few	TRBJ2-7	TRBD2	TRBV4-1	TGCGCCAGCAGCCATACTAGCGGGAGGGCCTACTACGAGCAGTACTTC	CASSHTSGRAYYEQYF
many	TRBJ1-1	-	TRBV12-3/TRBV12-4	TGTGCCAGCAGTTCCCTACCAATGAACACTGAAGCTTTCTTT	CASSSLPMNTEAFF
many	TRBJ2-2	-	TRBV11-3	TGTGCCAGCAGCTTTGCCGGGGCCGCATCCGGGGAGCTGTTTTTT	CASSFAGAASGELFF
many	TRBJ1-1	-	TRBV20-1	TGCAGTGCTAGGGAATCATTGAACACTGAAGCTTTCTTT	CSARESLNTEAFF
many	TRBJ1-1	-	TRBV28	TGTGCCAGCAGTGAACAGGGACGGGCTGAAGCTTTCTTT	CASSEQGRAEAFF
few	TRBJ2-1	-	TRBV19	TGTGCCGCCAGGGACCTAAACTACAATGAGCAGTTCTTC	CAARDLNYNEQFF
few	TRBJ2-7	-	TRBV7-9	TGTGCCAGCAGCATCGACACCTACGAGCAGTACTTC	CASSIDTYEQYF
few	TRBJ1-4	TRBD1	TRBV20-1	TGCAGTGCTGGCCTGACAGGGAGAGGTGAAAAACTGTTTTTT	CSAGLTGRGEKLFF
many	TRBJ2-2	TRBD2	TRBV15	TGTGCCACCAGCATGAGACTAGCGGGAGGTCTCTCGAACACCGGGGAGCTGTTTTTT	CATSMRLAGGLSNTGELFF
many	TRBJ1-1	TRBD1	TRBV10-3	TGTGCCGTCAGGGGACAGGGGGGATCGGACACTGAAGCTTTCTTT	CAVRGQGGSDTEAFF
few	TRBJ2-7	-	TRBV28	TGTGCCAGCAGTTTACAGGGAGTGAGCTCCTACGAGCAGTACTTC	CASSLQGVSSYEQYF
many	TRBJ2-1	-	TRBV27	TGTGCCAGCAGTTTGGACAACGGGTCCTACAATGAGCAGTTCTTC	CASSLDNGSYNEQFF
many	TRBJ2-1	TRBD1	TRBV30	TGTGCCTGGAGTCAACAAGACAGGGGCTATGAGCAGTTCTTC	CAWSQQDRGYEQFF
many	TRBJ2-7	-	TRBV2	TGTGCCAGCAGTGATAGGGGAGCCCCTTCCTACGAGCAGTACTTC	CASSDRGAPSYEQYF
-	TRBJ2-1	TRBD2	TRBV5-1	TGCGCCAGCGCGAGGACTAGCGGGAGTTATGAGCAGTTCTTC	CASARTSGSYEQFF
few	TRBJ1-4	-	TRBV12-3/TRBV12-4	TGTGCCAGCAGTTTAGACAGGGAGGATGAAAAACTGTTTTTT	CASSLDREDEKLFF
many	TRBJ1-1	-	TRBV6-1	TGTGCCAGCAGTCTTGGGCCCCACACTGAAGCTTTCTTT	CASSLGPHTEAFF
-	TRBJ1-4	-	TRBV20-1	TGCAGTGCTGGACGGGTGATGACTAATGAAAAACTGTTTTTT	CSAGRVMTNEKLFF
many	TRBJ2-7	TRBD1	TRBV6-1	TGTGCCAGCAGGGTAGGGACAGGGCCCTACGAGCAGTACTTC	CASRVGTGPYEQYF
many	TRBJ1-4	-	TRBV12-5	TGTGCTAGTGGTCTGGCCGTAGGCTATGAAAAACTGTTTTTT	CASGLAVGYEKLFF
many	TRBJ1-1	-	TRBV2	TGTGCCAGCACAAAGGGACGCACTGAAGCTTTCTTT	CASTKGRTEAFF
few	TRBJ2-1	-	TRBV30	TGTGCCTGGCAGCTGGACAGACACAATGAGCAGTTCTTC	CAWQLDRHNEQFF
-	TRBJ2-1	TRBD1	TRBV7-9	TGTGCCAGCAGCCCACCAGGGGGAAAAGGGCAGTTCTTC	CASSPPGGKGQFF
many	TRBJ1-2	-	TRBV5-6	TGTGCCAGCAGCTTGCAGGGAGTTGGCTACACCTTC	CASSLQGVGYTF
-	TRBJ2-7	TRBD2	TRBV2	TGCGCCAGCAGCCAGGTAGCGGGCAGCTCCTACGAGCAGTACTTC	CASSQVAGSSYEQYF
many	TRBJ2-1	TRBD1	TRBV30	TGTGCCTGGAGTCCTTGGGACAGGGGGCCGTACAATGAGCAGTTCTTC	CAWSPWDRGPYNEQFF
-	TRBJ1-2	TRBD1	TRBV19	TGTGCCAGTACTAAAACAGGGGACTATGGCTACACCTTC	CASTKTGDYGYTF
-	TRBJ2-1	-	TRBV5-5	TGTGCCAGCAGCACCCCTTTAAGTGAGCAGTTCTTC	CASSTPLSEQFF
many	TRBJ2-7	TRBD1	TRBV28	TGTGCCAGCAGTTTACAGCAGGGGGCTATCTACGAGCAGTACTTC	CASSLQQGAIYEQYF
-	TRBJ2-5	-	TRBV6-1	TGTGCCAGCAGTAAAAGTAGAGAGACCCAGTACTTC	CASSKSRETQYF